These 28 T cell receptor beta chains share one sample of origin, sequenced in a study of cytomegalovirus exposure and HLA in healthy donors. PCR was performed using 60 Vbeta and 13 Jbeta primers. Data came from immunoSEQ multiplex PCR; TCRdb stores just in-frame clones and leaves some out. The table records approximately 100,000 clones, around 80% of them present only once. Sequenced material: PBMCs. Source of these receptors: a female donor in good health and CMV-seropositive.

The chain combines TRBV5-1 with TRBJ2-2, with 10 bases fitting TRBD2. The CDR3 spans 17 residues. Germline CDR1 reads SGHRS; CDR2 reads YFSETQ. Trimming removed 1 base from V and 7 bases from J; junction bases left unmatched: 10. This CDR3 reads CASSLYLAGAKGGELFF. The CDR3 DNA follows: TGCGCCAGCAGCTTGTACCTAGCGGGAGCTAAGGGCGGGGAGCTGTTTTTT.

This sequence joins TRBV12-5 and TRBJ2-3; D perhaps matches TRBD2 (5 bases). Deletions cut 5 bases from V and 2 bases from J, with 20 bases between. Germline assignment: CDR1 LGHNT and CDR2 FRNRAP. The CDR3 has 17 residues. The CDR3 loop is CASGPPYEGGTTDTQYF. The CDR3 DNA reads TGTGCTAGTGGTCCCCCGTATGAAGGAGGAACCACAGATACGCAGTATTTT.

This clone has only a few counts. The rearrangement links TRBV11-2 to TRBJ2-5; D possibly corresponds to TRBD2 (5 bases). Looked up from germline, CDR1 is SGHAT and CDR2 is FQNNGV. V lost 4 bases and J lost 5, with 14 bases in between. This CDR3 has 14 residues. CDR3 in amino acids: CASSSGLRAETQYF. The CDR3 region has the DNA TGTGCCAGCAGCTCGGGGTTGAGGGCGGAGACCCAGTACTTC.

This chain connects TRBV7-9 to TRBJ2-3; TRBD2 aligns across 7 bases. V lost 4 bases, J lost 2 bases, and 6 bases stayed unmatched. The length of the CDR3 is 15 residues. Germline assignment: CDR1 SEHNR and CDR2 FQNEAQ (reference sequence). In DNA, the CDR3 is TGTGCCAGCAGCTCCTGGGGGGGAGCCACAGATACGCAGTATTTT. This sequence encodes CASSSWGGATDTQYF.

This clone occurred a few times. The chain links TRBV4-1 to TRBJ1-5; no clear D gene. Trimming pared 1 base from V and 11 bases from J, leaving 24 bases between. The CDR3 is made up of 17 amino acids. CDR1 and CDR2 (germline): MGHRA, YSYEKL. As DNA, the CDR3 is TGCGCCAGCAGCCAAGGAGGTCGGCTTACCCCCTCGGAGGCCCAGCATTTT. Translating gives CASSQGGRLTPSEAQHF.

The table lists this clone with a count of one. This sequence joins TRBV4-1 and TRBJ1-4; 8 bases align to TRBD1. J was trimmed by 7 bases and V by 4 bases; bases with no gene match: 8. The CDR3 covers 15 residues. Germline values: CDR1 MGHRA, CDR2 YSYEKL. CDR3 residues: CASSLGQGKFEKLFF. The CDR3 region has the DNA TGCGCCAGCAGCCTTGGACAGGGAAAATTTGAAAAACTGTTTTTT.

The chain is built from TRBV19 and TRBJ1-1; D remains unclear. The CDR3 runs 13 residues. Looked up from germline, CDR1 is LNHDA and CDR2 is SQIVND (reference sequence). Between the trimmed V and J ends, which lost 3 bases and 2 bases, there was a span of 7 bases. CDR3 amino acids: CASSIFPNTEAFF. The CDR3, as DNA: TGTGCCAGTAGTATTTTTCCTAACACTGAAGCTTTCTTT. Combining the CDR3 with reference TRBV19 and TRBJ1-1 gives the whole variable domain DGGITQSPKYLFRKEGQNVTLSCEQNLNHDAMYWYRQDPGQGLRLIYYSQIVNDFQKGDIAEGYSVSREKKESFPLTVTSAQKNPTAFYLCASSIFPNTEAFFGQGTRLTVV.

The chain employs TRBV27 and TRBJ1-5, with a possible D match to TRBD1 (5 bases). Deletions cut 8 bases from V and 3 bases from J, with 14 bases between. The CDR3 runs 14 residues. In germline, CDR1 is MNHEY, CDR2 SMNVEV (reference sequence). The DNA for the CDR3 is TGTGCCAGCTGGCCTTCAGGGAACAATCAGCCCCAGCATTTT. Translating gives CASWPSGNNQPQHF.

V gene TRBV27 combines with J gene TRBJ1-1; possibly TRBD1 for D (6 bases). The CDR3 runs to 14 residues. Germline loops: CDR1 MNHEY, CDR2 SMNVEV (reference sequence). The V gene lost 6 bases and the J gene lost 1 base, with 12 bases spanning the gap. This chain's CDR3 is CASRSTGGNTEAFF. The CDR3 DNA sequence: TGTGCCAGCAGATCGACAGGTGGGAACACTGAAGCTTTCTTT.

J is TRBJ1-5 and V is TRBV19, with D hard to call. V lost 6 bases to trimming and J lost 0 bases, with 12 bases between them. The CDR3 spans 15 residues. Germline values: CDR1 LNHDA, CDR2 SQIVND (reference sequence). The CDR3 nucleotides read TGTGCCAGTAGGAAGATAAGCTATAGCAATCAGCCCCAGCATTTT. Translating gives CASRKISYSNQPQHF.

V gene TRBV28 combines with J gene TRBJ2-3; 7 bases are a match to TRBD2. Germline V gene data show CDR1 as MDHEN and CDR2 as SYDVKM. V shed 9 bases, J shed 0 bases, and the junction held 6 bases outside the gene matches. The CDR3 runs 14 residues. The CDR3 nucleotides read TGTGCCAGTTTACTTAGCGGGAGCACAGATACGCAGTATTTT. Encoded protein: CASLLSGSTDTQYF.

The gene calls are TRBV5-5 and TRBJ1-5; TRBD1 aligns across 12 bases. V was pared by 3 bases and J by 4 bases, with 14 bases of the junction left unmatched. CDR1 is SGHKS, CDR2 YYEKEE, per germline (reference sequence). The CDR3 is made up of 19 amino acids. The chain's CDR3 is CASSSGTGGAIGRNQPQHF. CDR3 in DNA: TGTGCCAGCAGCTCCGGGACAGGGGGCGCGATAGGTCGGAATCAGCCCCAGCATTTT.

V usage is TRBV7-9 and J usage is TRBJ2-3; tentative D call: TRBD2 (6 bases). Trimming left V 5 bases short and J 6 bases short, with 18 bases between. The CDR3 spans 15 residues. Germline CDR1 reads SEHNR; CDR2 reads FQNEAQ (reference sequence). The CDR3, as DNA: TGTGCCAGCAGCGTACGACCGGGGGATGGGGATACGCAGTATTTT. It is translated as CASSVRPGDGDTQYF.

The sample holds a few counts of this clone. This chain connects TRBV30 to TRBJ2-5; D unclear. This CDR3 is built from 12 residues. The germline CDR1 and CDR2 sequences are GTSNPN and SVGIG (reference sequence). Trimming pared 1 base from V and 5 bases from J, leaving 8 bases between. The CDR3 region has the DNA TGTGCCTGGAGTGCCTCTCCGGAGACCCAGTACTTC. It specifies CAWSASPETQYF.

The genes are TRBV9 and TRBJ1-6; TRBD1 is a possible D gene (6 bases). The CDR3 is made up of 16 amino acids. V lost 3 bases to trimming and J lost 5 bases, with 15 bases between them. CDR1 is SGDLS, CDR2 YYNGEE, per germline. CDR3 in DNA: TGTGCCAGCAGCGCGGGGGGGGGCGCAAATAATTCACCCCTCCACTTT. It codes for CASSAGGGANNSPLHF.

The V gene is TRBV6-5, the J gene TRBJ2-5; a possible D gene is TRBD1 (5 bases). There are 14 residues in the CDR3. Germline V CDR1 and CDR2: MNHEY, SVGAGI. The V and J ends lost 4 bases and 4 bases respectively, with 13 bases between them. The CDR3 region has the DNA TGTGCCAGCAGTTCGTCTAGGGGTCGAGAGACCCAGTACTTC. Translated, it gives CASSSSRGRETQYF.

This rearrangement joins TRBV6-5 to TRBJ1-5; no firm D call. This CDR3 region has 14 residues. The germline V gene encodes CDR1 MNHEY and CDR2 SVGAGI. Trimming removed 2 bases at V and 2 bases at J, with 7 bases between. CDR3 sequence reads: CASSYREGNQPQHF. The DNA of the CDR3 is TGTGCCAGCAGTTACAGGGAGGGCAATCAGCCCCAGCATTTT.

CDR3 sequence (DNA): TGCAGCGTTGGGCGGGTAAACACAGATACGCAGTATTTT. Translated, it gives CSVGRVNTDTQYF. This chain uses TRBV29-1 with TRBJ2-3, with a tentative D call TRBD2 (5 bases). Looked up from germline, CDR1 is SQVTM and CDR2 is ANQGSEA. The CDR3 runs 13 residues. Deletions cut 4 bases from V and 2 bases from J, with 10 bases between.

This sequence joins TRBV30 and TRBJ2-7; 7 nucleotides match TRBD1. The length of the CDR3 is 14 residues. Germline V CDR1 and CDR2: GTSNPN, SVGIG (reference sequence). Unmatched junction bases numbered 10, after V lost 3 bases and J lost 5 bases. CDR3 bases: TGTGCCTGGAGACTTTACGGGACAGAGGACGAGCAGTACTTC. Its translation: CAWRLYGTEDEQYF.

The chain links TRBV5-4 to TRBJ2-5, with D hard to call. CDR1 is SGHNT and CDR2 is YYREEE in the germline V gene (reference sequence). CDR3 length: 15 residues. V was cut by 0 bases and J by 5 bases, with 14 bases left in between. For the CDR3, the DNA is TGTGCCAGCAGCTTGGGTATGGGTGTCGGGGAGACCCAGTACTTC. Translated, it gives CASSLGMGVGETQYF.

This clone was observed once. The chain links TRBV30 to TRBJ2-3; TRBD1 aligns across 9 bases. The length of the CDR3 is 15 residues. CDR1 is GTSNPN and CDR2 is SVGIG in the germline V gene (reference sequence). V lost 4 bases to trimming and J lost 5 bases; unmatched junction nucleotides: 10. CDR3 sequence (DNA): TGTGCCTGGAAACGAGACAGGGGGGATGGAGATACGCAGTATTTT. Residues: CAWKRDRGDGDTQYF.

This chain uses TRBV2 with TRBJ1-3; 7 nucleotides agree with TRBD1. The CDR3 covers 14 residues. Germline V gene lookup returns CDR1 SNHLY and CDR2 FYNNEI. Trimming removed 8 bases from V and 1 base from J; junction bases left unmatched: 5. CDR3 sequence reads: CASRQGLSGNTIYF. The CDR3 DNA reads TGTGCCAGCCGACAGGGATTATCTGGAAACACCATATATTTT. The whole variable domain, remainder taken from reference TRBV2 and TRBJ1-3, is EPEVTQTPSHQVTQMGQEVILRCVPISNHLYFYWYRQILGQKVEFLVSFYNNEISEKSEIFDDQFSVERPDGSNFTLKIRSTKLEDSAMYFCASRQGLSGNTIYFGEGSWLTVV.

The gene calls are TRBV28 and TRBJ2-7; D perhaps matches TRBD2 (5 bases). This CDR3 contains 11 residues. V was trimmed by 10 bases and J by 7 bases, leaving 14 bases between them. Germline V gene data show CDR1 as MDHEN and CDR2 as SYDVKM. CDR3 region: CAIQSRGEQYF. CDR3 coding DNA: TGTGCCATCCAGAGTAGAGGGGAGCAGTACTTC.

This clone appeared once. The chain is built from TRBV9 and TRBJ2-5; D is perhaps TRBD2 (5 bases). The germline V gene has CDR1 SGDLS and CDR2 YYNGEE. The CDR3 totals 13 residues. The V and J ends lost 3 bases and 7 bases respectively, with 13 bases between them. The CDR3 reads CASSAEERVTQYF. The CDR3 DNA is TGTGCCAGCAGCGCCGAGGAGAGGGTGACCCAGTACTTC.

The J gene is TRBJ1-1, the V gene TRBV27; 7 bases agree with TRBD1. The trim removed 6 bases at V and 2 bases at J, leaving 9 bases unmatched. Germline-derived CDR1 and CDR2 are MNHEY and SMNVEV (reference sequence). This CDR3 has 15 amino acids. The CDR3 sequence is CASRYGQAGNTEAFF. In DNA form, the CDR3 reads TGTGCCAGCAGATATGGACAGGCTGGAAACACTGAAGCTTTCTTT.

V is TRBV5-5 and J is TRBJ2-2; D is perhaps TRBD1 (7 bases). Germline V gene lookup returns CDR1 SGHKS and CDR2 YYEKEE (reference sequence). CDR3 length: 18 residues. Trimming took 3 bases from V and 1 from J, leaving 19 bases between them. CDR3 region: CASSWTSTGTLNTGELFF. The CDR3 coding sequence is TGTGCCAGCAGCTGGACCTCGACAGGGACTTTGAACACCGGGGAGCTGTTTTTT.

This chain connects TRBV9 to TRBJ2-6; 7 bases fit TRBD2. This CDR3 comprises 17 residues. The germline V gene encodes CDR1 SGDLS and CDR2 YYNGEE. The J segment lost 0 bases and the V segment lost 5 bases, leaving 8 bases of the junction unmatched. The CDR3 here is CASRGRDYFSGANVLTF. Here the CDR3 DNA reads TGTGCCAGCAGGGGTCGGGACTATTTCTCTGGGGCCAACGTCCTGACTTTC.

The chain combines TRBV19 with TRBJ2-3, with D possibly being TRBD2 (7 bases). This CDR3 comprises 15 residues. Germline V gives CDR1 LNHDA, CDR2 SQIVND (reference sequence). Between the trimmed V and J ends, which lost 3 bases and 3 bases, there was a span of 13 bases. The DNA for the CDR3 is TGTGCCAGTAGTATCGGAGGGGGGGGAACAGATACGCAGTATTTT. Translating gives CASSIGGGGTDTQYF.